The following is a T cell receptor beta chain sequence with its context. What it binds is unknown. The data derive from a study of regulatory T cells in long-lasting Graves disease. Overall study results and limits: There were preferences for TRBV28, TRBJ1-2 and TRBJ2-5 in persistent disease.

Germline CDR1 LNHDA, CDR2 SQIVND (reference sequence). The CDR3 consists of 15 residues. V was shortened by 4 bases and J by 4 bases, with 14 bases between the two germline ends. Combining iRepertoire HTBI primers with Arm-PCR of CDR3 regions, the authors built TCR beta libraries. MiXCR, applied by TCRdb to the multiplex PCR reads, yields one record per CDR3 protein. The sample holds hundreds of thousands of distinct CDR3 sequences; around 17% are singletons and the top ten take 9.5% to 12%. Indicated time point: newly diagnosed GD, antithyroid drugs for less than 3 months. PBMC-derived RNA was used for the TCR library. The data were also submitted as part of a second study, on T cells in Graves' hyperthyroidism and ophthalmopathy. From that second work: Blood also contained most expanded thyroid clonotypes above 0.001. Progression to ophthalmopathy was predicted a median of about 6.6 months early.

Here the sequenced sample was peripheral blood mononuclear cells (PBMCs), taken at new diagnosis, from a patient treated with antithyroid drugs. The J gene is TRBJ2-1, the V gene TRBV19; TRBD2 might be the D (5 bases). The origin of this receptor is a woman in her thirties with Graves disease. CDR3 protein: CASSTQLDSYNEQFF. The CDR3 region has the DNA TGTGCCAGTAGTACACAGTTGGACTCGTACAATGAGCAGTTCTTC.